This TCR beta chain appears in the sequencing data of a study of blood T cell repertoires in COVID-19. Background on the study: Acute and convalescent COVID-19 samples came from the United States, Italy and Spain. Nucleic acid was either cDNA or gDNA, and it came from T cells, B-cell-depleted T cells, or PBMCs.

This CDR3 region has 11 residues. Germline V gene data show CDR1 as GTSNPN and CDR2 as SVGIG (reference sequence). V dropped 4 bases and J dropped 5 bases, with 8 bases sitting between them. Per the authors' pipeline: Estimation of nucleated cell counts relied on the amplification of reference gene primers. TCRdb's table, derived via immunoSEQ multiplex PCR, lists solely in-frame clones and lacks some. The V and J calls and the clone size are those of that table, but D and trimming were determined from the DNA. The repertoire includes about 42,000 clones, 90% of them detected once, and less than 3% sits in the top ten.

The source of this sequence is a man in his fifties with active COVID-19. This rearrangement joins TRBV30 to TRBJ1-2; tentatively, D is TRBD1 (5 bases). Input material: peripheral blood. CDR3 nucleotide sequence: TGTGCCTGGACCGGGGGGTATGGCTACACCTTC. Amino acids: CAWTGGYGYTF.